This T cell receptor (beta chain) is drawn from a study of shared clonotypes between healthy human individuals. Study observations and caveats: Sample collection involved blood only; tissue repertoires are likely different. Only a few donors were included, so the genetic and exposure-history diversity represented was limited. Among non-shared clonotypes, generation probabilities were lower than among those shared by all four donors. Naive CD4 clonotype sharing across a handful of donors was about 5%.

Trimming cost V 6 bases and J 9 bases; bases outside gene matches: 3. The germline CDR1 and CDR2 sequences are SNHLY and FYNNEI. CDR3 length: 13 residues. Some clones are missing from TCRdb's copy, which holds only in-frame ones; the method was immunoSEQ multiplex PCR. Among around 2,000,000 clones listed, 95% were seen once. In regard to this clone: Its antigen is unknown. This specimen includes other DNA sequences encoding the same CDR3.

The sequenced sample consisted of naive CD4+ T cells sorted from blood. Regarding subset: CD45RA+ positively selected. The chain has TRBV2 and TRBJ1-6, with TRBD1 identical over 9 bases. The sequence derives from a man younger than 35 in good health. The CDR3 loop reads CASRQGASSPLHF. The DNA of the CDR3 is TGTGCCAGCAGACAGGGGGCGAGTTCACCCCTCCACTTT.